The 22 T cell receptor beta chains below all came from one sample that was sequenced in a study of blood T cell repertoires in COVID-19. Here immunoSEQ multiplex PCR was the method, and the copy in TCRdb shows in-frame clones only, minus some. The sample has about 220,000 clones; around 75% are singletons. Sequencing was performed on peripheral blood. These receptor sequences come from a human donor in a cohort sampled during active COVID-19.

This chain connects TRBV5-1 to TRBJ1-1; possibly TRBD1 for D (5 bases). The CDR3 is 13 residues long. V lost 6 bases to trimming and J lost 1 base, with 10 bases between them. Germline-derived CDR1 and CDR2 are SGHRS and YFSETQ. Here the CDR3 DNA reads TGCGCCAGCAAGGTGGGGGGGAACACTGAAGCTTTCTTT. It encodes CASKVGGNTEAFF. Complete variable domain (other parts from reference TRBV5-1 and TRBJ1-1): KAGVTQTPRYLIKTRGQQVTLSCSPISGHRSVSWYQQTPGQGLQFLFEYFSETQRNKGNFPGRFSGRQFSNSRSEMNVSTLELGDSALYLCASKVGGNTEAFFGQGTRLTVV.

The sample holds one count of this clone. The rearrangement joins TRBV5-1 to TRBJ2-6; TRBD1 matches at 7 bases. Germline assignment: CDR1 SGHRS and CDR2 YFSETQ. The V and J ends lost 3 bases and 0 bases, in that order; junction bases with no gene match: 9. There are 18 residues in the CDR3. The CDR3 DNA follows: TGCGCCAGCAGCTACGCCGGGACAGCGAGCTCTGGGGCCAACGTCCTGACTTTC. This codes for CASSYAGTASSGANVLTF.

CDR3 bases: TGTGCCAGTACCACTAGCGGGAGGTTGGGAGAGAATACGCAGTATTTT. As protein: CASTTSGRLGENTQYF. V usage is TRBV19 and J usage is TRBJ2-3, with TRBD2 identical over 12 bases. V lost 7 bases to trimming and J lost 7 bases; unmatched junction nucleotides: 12. Germline V lookup: CDR1 LNHDA, CDR2 SQIVND (reference sequence). CDR3 length equals 16 residues. Variable domain in full (rest from reference TRBV19 and TRBJ2-3): DGGITQSPKYLFRKEGQNVTLSCEQNLNHDAMYWYRQDPGQGLRLIYYSQIVNDFQKGDIAEGYSVSREKKESFPLTVTSAQKNPTAFYLCASTTSGRLGENTQYFGPGTRLTVL.

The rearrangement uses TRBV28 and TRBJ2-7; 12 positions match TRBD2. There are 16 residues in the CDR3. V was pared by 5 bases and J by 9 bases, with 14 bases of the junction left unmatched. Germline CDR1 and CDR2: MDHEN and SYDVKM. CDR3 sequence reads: CASSPPGASGRASQYF. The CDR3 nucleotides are TGTGCCAGCAGTCCCCCTGGGGCTAGCGGGAGGGCCTCGCAGTACTTC.

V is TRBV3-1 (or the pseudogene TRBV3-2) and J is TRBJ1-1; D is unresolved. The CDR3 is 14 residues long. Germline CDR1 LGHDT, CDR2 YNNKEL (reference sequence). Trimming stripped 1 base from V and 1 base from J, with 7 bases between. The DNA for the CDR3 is TGTGCCAGCAGCCAAGTAATCGGGAACACTGAAGCTTTCTTT. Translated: CASSQVIGNTEAFF.

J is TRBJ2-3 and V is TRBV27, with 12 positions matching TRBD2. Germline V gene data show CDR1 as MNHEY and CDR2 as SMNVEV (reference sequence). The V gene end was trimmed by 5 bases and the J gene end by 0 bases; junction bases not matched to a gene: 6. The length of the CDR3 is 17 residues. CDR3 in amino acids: CASSPRTSGVSTDTQYF. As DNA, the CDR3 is TGTGCCAGCAGTCCTAGGACTAGCGGGGTAAGCACAGATACGCAGTATTTT.

The CDR3 region has the DNA TGTGCCAGCAGCGGTGCGTGGGGACAGGGGAACACTGAAGCTTTCTTT. Amino acids: CASSGAWGQGNTEAFF. The genes are TRBV11-2 and TRBJ1-1; 9 bases match TRBD1. J lost 1 base, V lost 5 bases, and 8 bases had no gene match. Germline V gene sequence: CDR1 SGHAT, CDR2 FQNNGV. The CDR3 has 16 residues.

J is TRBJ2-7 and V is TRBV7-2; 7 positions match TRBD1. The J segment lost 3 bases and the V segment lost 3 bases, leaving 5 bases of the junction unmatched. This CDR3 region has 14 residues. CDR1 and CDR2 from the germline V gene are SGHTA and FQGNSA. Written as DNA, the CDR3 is TGTGCCAGCAGCTTCGGGACAGATCTCTACGAGCAGTACTTC. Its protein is CASSFGTDLYEQYF.

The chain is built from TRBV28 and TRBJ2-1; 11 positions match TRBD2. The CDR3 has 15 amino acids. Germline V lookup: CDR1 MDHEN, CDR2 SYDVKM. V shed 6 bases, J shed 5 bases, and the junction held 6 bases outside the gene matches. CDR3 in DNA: TGTGCCAGCAGGAGAGGGACTAGCGGCAACAATGAGCAGTTCTTC. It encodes CASRRGTSGNNEQFF.

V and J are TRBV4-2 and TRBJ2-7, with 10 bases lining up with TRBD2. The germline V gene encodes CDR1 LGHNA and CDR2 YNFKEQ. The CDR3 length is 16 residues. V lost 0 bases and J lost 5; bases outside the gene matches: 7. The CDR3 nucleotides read TGTGCCAGCAGCCAAGATAGGGCTAGCGGGAGCAACGAGCAGTACTTC. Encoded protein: CASSQDRASGSNEQYF.

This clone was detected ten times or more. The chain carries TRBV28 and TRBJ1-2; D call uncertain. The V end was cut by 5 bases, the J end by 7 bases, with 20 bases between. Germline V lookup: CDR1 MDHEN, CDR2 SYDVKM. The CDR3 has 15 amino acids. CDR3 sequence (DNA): TGTGCCAGCAGTCCCTCTACGCCAAAGTCGTCTGGCTACACCTTC. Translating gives CASSPSTPKSSGYTF.

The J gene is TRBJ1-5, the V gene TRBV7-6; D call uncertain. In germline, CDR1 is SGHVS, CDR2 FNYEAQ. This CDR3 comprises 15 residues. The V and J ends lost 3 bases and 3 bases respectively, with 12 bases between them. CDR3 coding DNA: TGTGCCAGCAGCTTGGGCCAGGCCTTCAATCAGCCCCAGCATTTT. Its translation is CASSLGQAFNQPQHF.

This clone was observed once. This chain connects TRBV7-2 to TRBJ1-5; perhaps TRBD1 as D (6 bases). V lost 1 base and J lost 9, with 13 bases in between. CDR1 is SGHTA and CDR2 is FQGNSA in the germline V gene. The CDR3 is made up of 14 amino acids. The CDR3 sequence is CASSLVQGMMPQHF. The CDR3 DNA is TGTGCCAGCAGCTTAGTTCAGGGGATGATGCCCCAGCATTTT. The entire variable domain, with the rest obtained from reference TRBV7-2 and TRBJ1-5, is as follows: GAGVSQSPSNKVTEKGKDVELRCDPISGHTALYWYRQSLGQGLEFLIYFQGNSAPDKSGLPSDRFSAERTGGSVSTLTIQRTQQEDSAVYLCASSLVQGMMPQHFGDGTRLSIL.

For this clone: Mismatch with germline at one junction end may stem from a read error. The CDR3 loop reads CASMSRDRGFF. CDR3 nucleotides: TGTGCCAGCATGAGTCGGGACAGGGGGTTCTTC. The chain carries TRBV28 and TRBJ2-7; 11 nucleotides line up with TRBD1. The CDR3 covers 11 residues. In germline, CDR1 is MDHEN, CDR2 SYDVKM.

The CDR3 nucleotides are TGTGCCAGCAGCCGCGGACTAGTCGAGCAGTACTTC. Its protein is CASSRGLVEQYF. The chain combines TRBV3-1 (or the pseudogene TRBV3-2) with TRBJ2-7; TRBD2 aligns across 7 bases. The CDR3 has 12 residues. Germline V gene data show CDR1 as LGHDT and CDR2 as YNNKEL (reference sequence). V trimming: 4 bases; J trimming: 6 bases; junction bases outside the gene matches: 3.

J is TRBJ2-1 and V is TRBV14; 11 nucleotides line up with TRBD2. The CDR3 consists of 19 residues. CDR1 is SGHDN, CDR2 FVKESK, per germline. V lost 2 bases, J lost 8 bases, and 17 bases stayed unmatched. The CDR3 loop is CASSQRVVSGRALRDEQFF. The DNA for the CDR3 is TGTGCCAGCAGCCAACGGGTTGTTAGCGGGAGGGCCCTTCGGGATGAGCAGTTCTTC.

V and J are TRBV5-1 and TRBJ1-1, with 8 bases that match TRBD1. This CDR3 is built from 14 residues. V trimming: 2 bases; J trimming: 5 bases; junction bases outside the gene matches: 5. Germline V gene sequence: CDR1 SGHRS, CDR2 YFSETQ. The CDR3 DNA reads TGCGCCAGCAGCTTTACAGGGGGAAGTACTGAAGCTTTCTTT. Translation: CASSFTGGSTEAFF.

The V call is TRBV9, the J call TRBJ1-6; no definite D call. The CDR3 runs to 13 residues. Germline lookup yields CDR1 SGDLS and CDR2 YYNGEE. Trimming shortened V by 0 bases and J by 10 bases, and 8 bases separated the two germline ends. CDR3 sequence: CASSVAVASPLHF. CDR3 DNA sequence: TGTGCCAGCAGCGTAGCAGTGGCCTCACCCCTCCACTTT.

CDR3 in DNA: TGTGCCAGCTCATCTAAGGGGCGACTCAACTATGGCTACACCTTC. Its translation: CASSSKGRLNYGYTF. The chain combines TRBV18 with TRBJ1-2, with D perhaps matching TRBD1 (5 bases). V lost 5 bases and J lost 2, with 15 bases in between. There are 15 residues in the CDR3. CDR1 and CDR2 from the germline V gene are KGHSH and LQKENI. The variable domain in full, with the rest retrieved from reference TRBV18 and TRBJ1-2, is NAGVMQNPRHLVRRRGQEARLRCSPMKGHSHVYWYRQLPEEGLKFMVYLQKENIIDESGMPKERFSAEFPKEGPSILRIQQVVRGDSAAYFCASSSKGRLNYGYTFGSGTRLTVV.

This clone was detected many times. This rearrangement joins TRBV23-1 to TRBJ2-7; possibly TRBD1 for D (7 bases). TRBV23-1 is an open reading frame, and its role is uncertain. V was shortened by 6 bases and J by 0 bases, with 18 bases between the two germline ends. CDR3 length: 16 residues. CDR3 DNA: TGCGCCAGCAGGCGGGACAGATTAAACCGCTCCTACGAGCAGTACTTC. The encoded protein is CASRRDRLNRSYEQYF.

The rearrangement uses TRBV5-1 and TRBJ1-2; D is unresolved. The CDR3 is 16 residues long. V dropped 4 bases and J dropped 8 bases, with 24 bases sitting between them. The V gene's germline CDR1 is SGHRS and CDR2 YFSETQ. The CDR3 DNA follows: TGCGCCAGCAGCCTAACAGTTGGGTTGCCCCTATCCGGCTACACCTTC. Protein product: CASSLTVGLPLSGYTF.

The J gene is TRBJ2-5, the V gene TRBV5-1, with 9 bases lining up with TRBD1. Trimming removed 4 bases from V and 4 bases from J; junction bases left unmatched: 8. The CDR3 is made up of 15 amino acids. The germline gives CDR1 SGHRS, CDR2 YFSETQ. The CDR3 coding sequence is TGCGCCAGCAGCCCAACACAGGGGGCGGGAGAGACCCAGTACTTC. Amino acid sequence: CASSPTQGAGETQYF.